This entry lists 15 T cell receptor beta chains sequenced from one sample in a study of T cell responses to AZD1222 COVID-19 vaccine. Profiling relied on immunoSEQ multiplex PCR, and the TCRdb table lists in-frame clones only, not all of them. The sample consists of 100,000 or so clones, around 94% of them appearing once. The sequences come from peripheral blood, collected on day 0 of AZD1222 vaccination. These receptors came from an adult in good health.

This clone was recorded only once. The rearrangement links TRBV3-1 (or the pseudogene TRBV3-2) to TRBJ2-1, with 9 positions matching TRBD2. J was trimmed by 7 bases and V by 1 base; bases with no gene match: 17. The length of the CDR3 is 19 residues. Per germline, CDR1 LGHDT and CDR2 YNNKEL (reference sequence). The CDR3 nucleotides read TGTGCCAGCAGCCAAGCCCCTCTTTTTAGCGGGAGTAATAGGAATGAGCAGTTCTTC. This codes for CASSQAPLFSGSNRNEQFF.

The V gene is TRBV20-1, the J gene TRBJ1-2; D call uncertain. With 3 bases removed from V and 4 bases from J, the gap between germline ends came to 6 bases. Looked up from germline, CDR1 is DFQATT and CDR2 is SNEGSKA (reference sequence). The CDR3 totals 11 residues. The CDR3 nucleotides read TGCAGTGCTAGCGTCGGCTATGGCTACACCTTC. Encoded protein: CSASVGYGYTF.

The V gene is TRBV3-1 (or the pseudogene TRBV3-2), the J gene TRBJ1-5; TRBD1 agrees at 7 bases. CDR1 and CDR2 (germline): LGHDT, YNNKEL (reference sequence). Trimming took 3 bases from V and 3 from J; bases not matched to a gene: 5. The CDR3 covers 15 residues. The CDR3 sequence: CASSQSRGTNQPQHF. In DNA form, the CDR3 reads TGTGCCAGCAGCCAGTCCAGGGGGACCAATCAGCCCCAGCATTTT.

The DNA of the CDR3 is TGTGCCAGCAGATCGGCGGCTGCTAGTGGCTACACCTTC. Translating it yields CASRSAAASGYTF. The rearrangement links TRBV6-5 to TRBJ1-2; D remains ambiguous. This CDR3 is built from 13 residues. V was shortened by 6 bases and J by 7 bases, with 15 bases between the two germline ends. The germline gives CDR1 MNHEY, CDR2 SVGAGI.

CDR3 coding DNA: TGTGCCACCTCGAATCCCGCAGGTTATAACTATGGCTACACCTTC. It is translated as CATSNPAGYNYGYTF. The genes are TRBV19 and TRBJ1-2; D ambiguous. The ends were cut back, 10 bases at V and 1 base at J, with 19 bases in the middle. Looked up from germline, CDR1 is LNHDA and CDR2 is SQIVND (reference sequence). The CDR3 totals 15 residues.

This chain joins TRBV7-2 and TRBJ1-3; D gene uncertain. Germline values: CDR1 SGHTA, CDR2 FQGNSA. V shed 2 bases and J shed 9 bases, with 8 bases lying between them. CDR3 length: 12 amino acids. CDR3 sequence: CASSLPATTIYF. For the CDR3, the DNA is TGTGCCAGCAGCTTACCAGCGACCACCATATATTTT.

The V and J genes are TRBV6-2 or TRBV6-3 and TRBJ2-3, with 10 bases lining up with TRBD1. V gave up 5 bases and J gave up 3 bases; unmatched junction bases: 8. CDR1 MNHEY and CDR2 SVGEGT come from the germline V gene. CDR3 length: 16 amino acids. DNA for the CDR3: TGTGCCAGCAGTCAACCTCCGGGACAGGGGACAGATACGCAGTATTTT. Residues: CASSQPPGQGTDTQYF.

The chain has TRBV3-1 (or the pseudogene TRBV3-2) and TRBJ1-1, with D hard to call. CDR3 length equals 13 residues. Looked up from germline, CDR1 is LGHDT and CDR2 is YNNKEL (reference sequence). With 2 bases removed from V and 11 bases from J, the gap between germline ends came to 15 bases. The DNA for the CDR3 is TGTGCCAGCAGCCAACAGACCGGGCCCGCCGCTTTCTTT. This gives the protein CASSQQTGPAAFF.

V is TRBV12-3 or TRBV12-4 and J is TRBJ1-2; the D gene is possibly TRBD1 (6 bases). The length of the CDR3 is 13 residues. V lost 5 bases, J lost 4 bases, and 11 bases lay in between. The CDR3: CASSDGQLYGYTF. DNA for the CDR3: TGTGCCAGCAGTGATGGACAGCTCTATGGCTACACCTTC.

As DNA, the CDR3 is TGTGCTAGTGGTTTGGGGAGTCAGCCCCAGCATTTT. Translation gives CASGLGSQPQHF. The chain combines TRBV12-5 with TRBJ1-5; no clear D. The CDR3 extends over 12 amino acids. The germline V gene encodes CDR1 LGHNT and CDR2 FRNRAP. Trimming cost V 1 base and J 6 bases, with 4 bases left between them.

The J gene is TRBJ2-1, the V gene TRBV4-1; 12 nucleotides match TRBD2. The CDR3 length is 19 residues. Germline lookup yields CDR1 MGHRA and CDR2 YSYEKL. The V and J ends lost 0 bases and 3 bases, in that order; junction bases with no gene match: 9. CDR3 amino acids: CASSQDGLAGRPLYNEQFF. The CDR3 DNA follows: TGCGCCAGCAGCCAAGATGGACTAGCGGGGAGACCCCTCTACAATGAGCAGTTCTTC.

This chain uses TRBV5-4 with TRBJ2-4; a possible D gene is TRBD1 (5 bases). The length of the CDR3 is 15 residues. CDR1 is SGHNT and CDR2 is YYREEE in the germline V gene (reference sequence). Trimming took off 4 bases at V and 1 base at J, with 12 bases between the two ends. The CDR3 nucleotides read TGTGCCAGCAGCACCAGGGATGACGCCAAAAACATTCAGTACTTC. Translation gives CASSTRDDAKNIQYF.

The chain has TRBV13 and TRBJ1-4; TRBD1 aligns across 7 bases. The CDR3 has 16 residues. CDR1 is PRHDT and CDR2 is FYEKMQ in the germline V gene (reference sequence). The ends lost 4 bases at V and 1 base at J; junction bases unmatched: 6. CDR3 in DNA: TGTGCCAGCAGCTCGAAACAGGGGAGAACTAATGAAAAACTGTTTTTT. The encoded protein is CASSSKQGRTNEKLFF.

This sequence joins TRBV6-1 and TRBJ1-2; no firm D call. The CDR3 totals 14 residues. V was pared by 0 bases and J by 4 bases, with 9 bases between. Germline assignment: CDR1 MNHNS and CDR2 SASEGT. CDR3 DNA: TGTGCCAGCAGTGAAGCGGGGTCAGCCTATGGCTACACCTTC. This sequence encodes CASSEAGSAYGYTF.

The count of this clone is one. The chain is built from TRBV7-2 and TRBJ1-6; D remains ambiguous. CDR1 SGHTA and CDR2 FQGNSA come from the germline V gene. Trimming cost V 5 bases and J 8 bases, with 16 bases left between them. This CDR3 has 15 amino acids. CDR3 loop: CASSPFTGRDSPLHF. CDR3 DNA sequence: TGTGCCAGCAGCCCCTTTACGGGCCGAGATTCACCCCTCCACTTT.